Listed below are T cell receptor beta chains from one sample, sequenced in a study of long-term antiretroviral therapy in people with HIV. Libraries were prepared by immunoSEQ multiplex PCR; TCRdb keeps only in-frame clonotypes and omits some of them. The sample has tens of thousands of clones; approximately 78% are singletons. The material was unsorted PBMCs, obtained 2.9 years after starting antiretroviral therapy. The receptors derive from a man aged 45 to 65 with HIV. Both conserved end residues are part of each CDR3. A D gene is named only where the DNA matches it firmly. Not every row has a clone size; where given, it reads once, few, many or a size class.

abundance	d_gene	v_gene	j_gene	len	CDR3aa	CDR3nt
.	.	TRBV2	TRBJ1-6	16	CASIWDRGFGSSPLHF	TGTGCCAGCATATGGGACCGGGGTTTTGGAAGTTCACCCCTCCACTTT
few	TRBD1	TRBV27	TRBJ1-5	16	CASSLRTGGNDQPQHF	TGTGCCAGCAGTCTAAGGACAGGGGGTAACGATCAGCCCCAGCATTTT
once	.	TRBV7-9	TRBJ1-6	13	CASSISYNSPLHF	TGTGCCAGCAGCATAAGCTATAATTCACCCCTCCACTTT
once	.	TRBV5-1	TRBJ2-3	16	CASSLGVRGGTDTQYF	TGCGCCAGCAGCTTGGGGGTGAGGGGAGGCACAGATACGCAGTATTTT
.	.	TRBV7-6	TRBJ1-2	14	CASSLGGINYGYTF	TGTGCCAGCAGCTTAGGGGGGATTAACTATGGCTACACCTTC
few	TRBD1	TRBV4-1	TRBJ1-2	17	CASREETGAPSDYGYTF	TGCGCCAGCAGAGAGGAGACAGGGGCCCCCTCTGACTATGGCTACACCTTC
.	.	TRBV2	TRBJ1-4	13	CASSILGSEKLFF	TGTGCCAGCAGTATCCTAGGGTCCGAAAAACTGTTTTTT
.	.	TRBV30	TRBJ2-1	16	CAWSSGTTYSYNEQFF	TGTGCCTGGAGTTCCGGGACAACTTACTCCTACAATGAGCAGTTCTTC
.	.	TRBV6-6	TRBJ1-6	15	CASSTTLSDNSPLHF	TGTGCCAGCAGCACAACACTTTCTGATAATTCACCCCTCCACTTT
.	.	TRBV4-1	TRBJ2-3	15	CASSQGAGESDTQYF	TGCGCCAGCAGCCAAGGGGCAGGGGAATCAGATACGCAGTATTTT
once	.	TRBV14	TRBJ1-1	18	CASSPPVRGSAMNTEAFF	TGTGCCAGCAGCCCACCCGTGAGGGGGTCCGCCATGAACACTGAAGCTTTCTTT
once	.	TRBV9	TRBJ2-7	14	CASSVEGEENEQYF	TGTGCCAGCAGCGTAGAAGGGGAGGAAAACGAGCAGTACTTC
.	.	TRBV4-1	TRBJ1-5	13	CASSQGGNQPQHF	TGCGCCAGCAGCCAAGGAGGAAATCAGCCCCAGCATTTT
.	TRBD1	TRBV30	TRBJ1-2	14	CAWSQDRGNYGYTF	TGTGCCTGGAGTCAAGACAGGGGGAACTATGGCTACACCTTC
.	TRBD2	TRBV13	TRBJ2-3	14	CASILAGARDTQYF	TGTGCCAGCATCCTAGCGGGGGCTAGAGATACGCAGTATTTT
.	TRBD1	TRBV7-3	TRBJ1-6	16	CASSLQGSSYNSPLHF	TGTGCCAGCAGCCTACAGGGGAGCTCCTATAATTCACCCCTCCACTTT
.	.	TRBV2	TRBJ1-1	12	CASSQGNTEAFF	TGTGCCAGCAGTCAGGGGAACACTGAAGCTTTCTTT
.	TRBD2	TRBV6-1	TRBJ2-6	18	CASSDWGGQSSGANVLTF	TGTGCCAGCAGTGATTGGGGGGGTCAGAGCTCTGGGGCCAACGTCCTGACTTTC
.	.	TRBV11-2	TRBJ2-5	14	CASSHSRAGETQYF	TGTGCCAGCAGTCATTCGAGGGCCGGGGAGACCCAGTACTTC
.	.	TRBV7-9	TRBJ1-3	14	CASSLERGGNTIYF	TGTGCCAGCAGCCTAGAGAGGGGTGGAAACACCATATATTTT
.	.	TRBV28	TRBJ1-4	15	CASSTPARGGEKLFF	TGTGCCAGCAGTACGCCGGCCCGAGGGGGTGAAAAACTGTTTTTT
.	.	TRBV19	TRBJ2-2	15	CASALGQVEGGELFF	TGTGCCAGTGCCCTGGGGCAGGTGGAGGGCGGGGAGCTGTTTTTT
.	TRBD1	TRBV10-3	TRBJ2-3	16	CAIRPGTGKRTDTQYF	TGTGCCATCCGACCCGGGACAGGGAAACGCACAGATACGCAGTATTTT
few	.	TRBV4-1	TRBJ2-3	14	CASSQEWGPDTQYF	TGCGCCAGCAGCCAAGAGTGGGGTCCCGATACGCAGTATTTT
.	.	TRBV30	TRBJ2-7	12	CAWSVNRYEQYF	TGTGCCTGGAGCGTCAACCGCTACGAGCAGTACTTC
.	TRBD2	TRBV4-3	TRBJ2-5	15	CASSPRGGGEETQYF	TGCGCCAGCAGCCCTCGGGGCGGGGGGGAAGAGACCCAGTACTTC
.	.	TRBV4-3	TRBJ2-7	15	CASSQEAGVSYEQYF	TGCGCCAGCAGCCAAGAGGCCGGGGTGTCCTACGAGCAGTACTTC
.	TRBD2	TRBV4-3	TRBJ2-7	14	CASSQDRPAGEQYF	TGCGCCAGCAGCCAAGATAGGCCAGCGGGGGAGCAGTACTTC
.	.	TRBV27	TRBJ2-1	15	CASRQFRTAYNEQFF	TGTGCCAGCAGGCAGTTCCGGACAGCCTACAATGAGCAGTTCTTC
.	TRBD1	TRBV5-1	TRBJ1-1	14	CASSWGQGYTEAFF	TGCGCCAGCAGCTGGGGACAGGGGTACACTGAAGCTTTCTTT
.	TRBD2	TRBV5-4	TRBJ2-3	18	CASSSGLAGVLSTDTQYF	TGTGCCAGCAGTTCAGGACTAGCGGGGGTACTTAGCACAGATACGCAGTATTTT
.	TRBD2	TRBV7-3	TRBJ2-5	13	CASSYSGGETQYF	TGTGCCAGCAGTTATAGCGGGGGAGAGACCCAGTACTTC
once	TRBD2	TRBV28	TRBJ2-3	15	CASSLSGGGTDTQYF	TGTGCCAGCAGTTTGTCGGGGGGGGGCACAGATACGCAGTATTTT
.	.	TRBV5-1	TRBJ1-2	12	CASSKDNYGYTF	TGCGCCAGCAGCAAGGATAACTATGGCTACACCTTC
few	.	TRBV28	TRBJ2-7	11	CASSTVYEQYF	TGTGCCAGCAGTACGGTATACGAGCAGTACTTC
.	.	TRBV4-2	TRBJ1-4	14	CASSLQGTNEKLFF	TGTGCCAGCAGCCTTCAGGGAACTAATGAAAAACTGTTTTTT
.	TRBD2	TRBV5-1	TRBJ2-2	16	CASSPLAGSNTGELFF	TGCGCCAGCAGCCCCCTAGCGGGATCGAACACCGGGGAGCTGTTTTTT
.	.	TRBV19	TRBJ2-7	13	CASSEQLSYEQYF	TGTGCCAGTAGTGAGCAACTTTCCTACGAGCAGTACTTC
.	TRBD1	TRBV7-9	TRBJ2-7	15	CASSSLDRVGDEQYF	TGTGCCAGCAGCTCCCTGGACAGGGTTGGCGACGAGCAGTACTTC
few	TRBD1	TRBV7-2	TRBJ1-6	17	CASSTGQGAQAHSPLHF	TGTGCCAGCAGCACGGGACAGGGGGCGCAGGCGCATTCACCCCTCCACTTT
.	TRBD1	TRBV4-1	TRBJ1-2	17	CASSLNPRDRADYGYTF	TGCGCCAGCAGCCTTAACCCCCGGGACAGGGCGGACTATGGCTACACCTTC
.	.	TRBV18	TRBJ1-1	13	CASSPGTNTEAFF	TGTGCCAGCTCACCAGGGACGAACACTGAAGCTTTCTTT
.	.	TRBV7-2	TRBJ1-1	15	CASSLVTGVATEAFF	TGTGCCAGCAGCTTAGTCACCGGGGTCGCCACTGAAGCTTTCTTT
.	.	TRBV27	TRBJ1-2	14	CASGSTGRNYGYTF	TGTGCCAGCGGATCTACGGGGAGGAACTATGGCTACACCTTC
few	.	TRBV4-2	TRBJ1-4	15	CASSQDKGLNEKLFF	TGTGCCAGCAGCCAAGACAAAGGACTTAATGAAAAACTGTTTTTT
.	.	TRBV18	TRBJ2-5	13	CASSPRGGETQYF	TGTGCCAGCTCCCCTCGAGGCGGAGAGACCCAGTACTTC
.	TRBD1	TRBV9	TRBJ1-6	14	CASSRDRGNSPLHF	TGTGCCAGCAGCCGAGACAGGGGAAATTCACCCCTCCACTTT
.	.	TRBV6-6	TRBJ2-7	11	CASSRLDEQYF	TGTGCCAGCAGTCGGTTGGACGAGCAGTACTTC
.	TRBD1	TRBV10-3	TRBJ2-7	14	CAISESDRDYEQYF	TGTGCCATCAGTGAGTCGGACAGGGACTACGAGCAGTACTTC
few	.	TRBV7-9	TRBJ2-5	15	CASSSTGRGQETQYF	TGTGCCAGCAGCTCCACAGGGAGAGGCCAAGAGACCCAGTACTTC
few	.	TRBV15	TRBJ2-7	17	CATSRASGWGALDEQYF	TGTGCCACCAGCAGAGCATCGGGATGGGGCGCACTGGACGAGCAGTACTTC
.	.	TRBV5-5	TRBJ1-2	17	CASSLGDSPPANYGYTF	TGTGCCAGCAGCTTAGGCGACAGTCCCCCTGCTAACTATGGCTACACCTTC
once	.	TRBV19	TRBJ1-1	13	CASSHGPHTEAFF	TGTGCCAGTAGTCACGGGCCTCACACTGAAGCTTTCTTT
.	TRBD1	TRBV19	TRBJ1-2	16	CASSISFDREVNGYTF	TGTGCCAGTAGTATCTCTTTCGACAGGGAAGTGAATGGCTACACCTTC